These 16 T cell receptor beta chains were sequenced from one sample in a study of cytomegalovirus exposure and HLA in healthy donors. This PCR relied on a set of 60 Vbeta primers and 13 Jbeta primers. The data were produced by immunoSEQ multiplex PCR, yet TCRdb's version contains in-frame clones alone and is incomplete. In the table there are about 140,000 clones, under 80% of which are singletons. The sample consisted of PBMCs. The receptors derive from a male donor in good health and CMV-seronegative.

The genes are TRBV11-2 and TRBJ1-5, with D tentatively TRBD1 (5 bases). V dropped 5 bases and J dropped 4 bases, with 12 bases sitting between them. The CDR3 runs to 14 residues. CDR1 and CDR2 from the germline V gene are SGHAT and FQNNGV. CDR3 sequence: CASSPGGRNQPQHF. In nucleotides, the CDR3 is TGTGCCAGCAGCCCCGGGGGGAGGAATCAGCCCCAGCATTTT.

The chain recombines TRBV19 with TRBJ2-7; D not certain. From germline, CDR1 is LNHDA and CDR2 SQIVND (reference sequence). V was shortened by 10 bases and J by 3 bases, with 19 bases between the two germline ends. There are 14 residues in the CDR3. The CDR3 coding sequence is TGTGCCATTTACTTCAGAGGATCTTGCTACGAGCAGTACTTC. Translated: CAIYFRGSCYEQYF.

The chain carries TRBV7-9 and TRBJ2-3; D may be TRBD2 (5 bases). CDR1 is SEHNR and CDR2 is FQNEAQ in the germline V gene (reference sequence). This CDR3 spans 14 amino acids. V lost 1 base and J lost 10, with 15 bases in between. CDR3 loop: CASSLEASHRPQYF. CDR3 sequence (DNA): TGTGCCAGCAGCTTAGAGGCTAGCCACCGCCCGCAGTATTTT.

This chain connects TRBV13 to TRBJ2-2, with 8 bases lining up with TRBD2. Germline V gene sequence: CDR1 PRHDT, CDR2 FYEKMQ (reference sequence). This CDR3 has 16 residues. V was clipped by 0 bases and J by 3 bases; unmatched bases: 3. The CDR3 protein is CASSLGVAGYTGELFF. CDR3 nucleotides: TGTGCCAGCAGCTTAGGGGTAGCGGGATACACCGGGGAGCTGTTTTTT.

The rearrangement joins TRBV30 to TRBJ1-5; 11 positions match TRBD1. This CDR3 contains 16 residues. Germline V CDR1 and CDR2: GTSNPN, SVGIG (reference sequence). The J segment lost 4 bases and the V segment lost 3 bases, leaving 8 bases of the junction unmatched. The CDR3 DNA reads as TGTGCCTGGAGAGGACAGGGGGCCTTTTGGAATCAGCCCCAGCATTTT. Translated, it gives CAWRGQGAFWNQPQHF.

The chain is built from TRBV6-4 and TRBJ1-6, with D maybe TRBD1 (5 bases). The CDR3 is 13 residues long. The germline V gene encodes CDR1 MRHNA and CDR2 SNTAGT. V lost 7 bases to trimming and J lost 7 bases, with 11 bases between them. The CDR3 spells CASTAGVNSPLHF. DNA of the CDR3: TGTGCCAGCACCGCGGGGGTGAATTCACCCCTCCACTTT.

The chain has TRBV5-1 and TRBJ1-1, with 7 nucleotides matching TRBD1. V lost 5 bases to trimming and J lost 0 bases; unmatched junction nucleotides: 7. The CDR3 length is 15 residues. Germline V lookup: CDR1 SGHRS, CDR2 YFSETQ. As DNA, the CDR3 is TGCGCCAGCAGACCCACGGGACAGTTGAACACTGAAGCTTTCTTT. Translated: CASRPTGQLNTEAFF.

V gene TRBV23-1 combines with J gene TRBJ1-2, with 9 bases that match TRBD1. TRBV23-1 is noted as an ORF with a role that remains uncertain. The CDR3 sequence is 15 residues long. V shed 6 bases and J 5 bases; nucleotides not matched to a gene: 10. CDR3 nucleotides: TGCGCCAGCAGCCCAACCCCGGGACAGGGATATGGCTACACCTTC. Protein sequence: CASSPTPGQGYGYTF.

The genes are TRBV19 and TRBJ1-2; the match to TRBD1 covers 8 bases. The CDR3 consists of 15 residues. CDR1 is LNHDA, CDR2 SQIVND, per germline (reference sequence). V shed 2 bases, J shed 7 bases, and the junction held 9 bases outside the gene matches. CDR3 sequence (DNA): TGTGCCAGTAGTATAATCAACCGGGACAGGTTTGGCTACACCTTC. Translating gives CASSIINRDRFGYTF.

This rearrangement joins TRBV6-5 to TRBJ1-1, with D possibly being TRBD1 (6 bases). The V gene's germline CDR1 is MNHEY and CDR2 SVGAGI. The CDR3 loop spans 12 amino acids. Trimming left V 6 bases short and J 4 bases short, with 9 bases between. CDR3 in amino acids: CASRAGVTEAFF. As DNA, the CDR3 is TGTGCCAGCAGGGCAGGGGTCACTGAAGCTTTCTTT.

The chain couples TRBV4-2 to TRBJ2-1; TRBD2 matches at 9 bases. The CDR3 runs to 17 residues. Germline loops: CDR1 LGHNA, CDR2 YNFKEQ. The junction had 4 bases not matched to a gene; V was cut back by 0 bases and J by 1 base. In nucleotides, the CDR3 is TGTGCCAGCAGCCAAGATCGGCGGGGGGGATCCTACAATGAGCAGTTCTTC. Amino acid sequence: CASSQDRRGGSYNEQFF.

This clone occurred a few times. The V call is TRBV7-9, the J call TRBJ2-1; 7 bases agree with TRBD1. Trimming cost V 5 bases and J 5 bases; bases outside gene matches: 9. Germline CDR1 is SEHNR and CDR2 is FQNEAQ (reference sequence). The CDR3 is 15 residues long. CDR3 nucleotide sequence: TGTGCCAGCAGCCTAAGGGGACAGAGGAACAATGAGCAGTTCTTC. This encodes CASSLRGQRNNEQFF.

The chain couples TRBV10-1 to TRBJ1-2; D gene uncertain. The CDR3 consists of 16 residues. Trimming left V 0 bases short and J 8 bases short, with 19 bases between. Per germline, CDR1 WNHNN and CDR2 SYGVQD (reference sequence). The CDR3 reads CASSESSRPGNGGYTF. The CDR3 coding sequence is TGCGCCAGCAGTGAGTCGTCCAGGCCCGGGAACGGGGGCTACACCTTC.

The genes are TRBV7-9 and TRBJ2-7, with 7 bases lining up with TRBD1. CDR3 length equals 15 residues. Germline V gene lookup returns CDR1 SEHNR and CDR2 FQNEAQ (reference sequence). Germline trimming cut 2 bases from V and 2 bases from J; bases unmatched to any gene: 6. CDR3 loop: CASSLKQGKPYEQYF. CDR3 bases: TGTGCCAGCAGCTTAAAACAGGGGAAACCCTACGAGCAGTACTTC.

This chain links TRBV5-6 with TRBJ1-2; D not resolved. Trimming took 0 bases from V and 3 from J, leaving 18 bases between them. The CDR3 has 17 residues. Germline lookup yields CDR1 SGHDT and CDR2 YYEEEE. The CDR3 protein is CASSLALGLDTDYGYTF. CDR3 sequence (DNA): TGTGCCAGCAGCTTGGCCCTCGGACTGGATACAGACTATGGCTACACCTTC.

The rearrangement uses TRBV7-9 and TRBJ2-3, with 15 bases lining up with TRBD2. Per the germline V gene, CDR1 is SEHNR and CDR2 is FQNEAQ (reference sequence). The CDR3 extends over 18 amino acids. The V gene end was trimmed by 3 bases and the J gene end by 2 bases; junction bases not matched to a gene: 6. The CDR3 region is CASSFGTSGGPSTDTQYF. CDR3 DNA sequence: TGTGCCAGCAGCTTTGGGACTAGCGGGGGGCCTTCCACAGATACGCAGTATTTT. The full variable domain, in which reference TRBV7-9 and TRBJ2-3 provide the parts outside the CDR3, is DTGVSQNPRHKITKRGQNVTFRCDPISEHNRLYWYRQTLGQGPEFLTYFQNEAQLEKSRLLSDRFSAERPKGSFSTLEIQRTEQGDSAMYLCASSFGTSGGPSTDTQYFGPGTRLTVL.